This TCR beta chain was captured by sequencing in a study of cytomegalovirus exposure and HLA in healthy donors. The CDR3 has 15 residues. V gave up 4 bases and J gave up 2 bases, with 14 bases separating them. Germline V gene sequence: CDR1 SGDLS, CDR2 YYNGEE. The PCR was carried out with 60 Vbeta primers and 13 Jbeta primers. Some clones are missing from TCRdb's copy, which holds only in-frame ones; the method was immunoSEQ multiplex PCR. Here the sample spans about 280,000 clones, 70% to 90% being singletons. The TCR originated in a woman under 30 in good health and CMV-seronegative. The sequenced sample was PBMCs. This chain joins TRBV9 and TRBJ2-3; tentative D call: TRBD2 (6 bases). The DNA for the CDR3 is TGTGCCAGCAGCACGACTAGAAGGGCCACAGATACGCAGTATTTT. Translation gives CASSTTRRATDTQYF.